This passage covers 22 T cell receptor beta chains from one sample sequenced in a study of T cell clonotyping in hematopoietic cell transplantation. The time point here: recipient sample about 28 days before transplant, after cytoreduction. Only in-frame clones appear in the TCRdb table, and some are missing; sequencing was by immunoSEQ multiplex PCR. The repertoire holds 46,000 or so clones, with around 86% as singletons. The sequencing used peripheral blood mononuclear cells, collected before stem cell transplant. The receptors originated from a man between 60 and 70 years old with biphenotypic leukemia. Some clones in this sample may be carry-over from other donors' samples.

The CDR3 bases are TGTGCCAGCAGTTCAACAGGGACAAGCCAAGAGACCCAGTACTTC. This gives the protein CASSSTGTSQETQYF. The chain links TRBV28 to TRBJ2-5; weak D call: TRBD1 (6 bases). The CDR3 totals 15 residues. The V gene's germline CDR1 is MDHEN and CDR2 SYDVKM. V was pared by 4 bases and J by 1 base, with 13 bases between.

The rearrangement links TRBV7-9 to TRBJ2-1, with 10 nucleotides matching TRBD2. This CDR3 comprises 15 residues. The germline gives CDR1 SEHNR, CDR2 FQNEAQ (reference sequence). V trimming: 6 bases; J trimming: 10 bases; junction bases outside the gene matches: 12. The CDR3 sequence is CASSPKTLAGIEQFF. The CDR3 nucleotides are TGTGCCAGCAGTCCAAAAACACTAGCGGGAATCGAGCAGTTCTTC.

V usage is TRBV18 and J usage is TRBJ2-7, with D unresolved. CDR3 length equals 16 residues. Between the trimmed V and J ends, which lost 2 bases and 7 bases, there was a span of 21 bases. Germline V gene sequence: CDR1 KGHSH, CDR2 LQKENI. Here the CDR3 reads CASSPRVQSVRREQYF. The DNA for the CDR3 is TGTGCCAGCTCACCAAGGGTACAGTCAGTAAGGCGGGAGCAGTACTTC.

J is TRBJ2-5 and V is TRBV14; D is undetermined. In germline, CDR1 is SGHDN, CDR2 FVKESK. V dropped 3 bases and J dropped 5 bases, with 10 bases sitting between them. CDR3 length: 13 residues. CDR3 amino acids: CASSQLLGETQYF. The CDR3 bases are TGTGCCAGCAGCCAGCTGTTAGGGGAGACCCAGTACTTC.

The chain's CDR3 is CASSLEGYDTGELFF. The DNA of the CDR3 is TGCGCCAGCAGCTTGGAGGGGTACGACACCGGGGAGCTGTTTTTT. This chain connects TRBV5-1 to TRBJ2-2; possible D gene TRBD1, 5 bases. V lost 0 bases, J lost 3 bases, and 9 bases lay in between. CDR1 is SGHRS, CDR2 YFSETQ, per germline. This CDR3 region has 15 residues.

This sequence joins TRBV28 and TRBJ1-5, with 7 bases aligning to TRBD1. This CDR3 has 14 amino acids. Germline V gene data show CDR1 as MDHEN and CDR2 as SYDVKM. Germline trimming cut 7 bases from V and 6 bases from J; bases unmatched to any gene: 9. CDR3: CASMGGTEGQPQHF. DNA for the CDR3: TGTGCCAGCATGGGCGGGACAGAGGGTCAGCCCCAGCATTTT.

The chain joins TRBV4-2 to TRBJ2-1; TRBD2 might be the D (5 bases). V was clipped by 3 bases and J by 0 bases, with 12 bases between them. CDR1 is LGHNA and CDR2 is YNFKEQ in the germline V gene. The CDR3 spans 16 residues. CDR3 DNA: TGTGCCAGCAGCCAGGAGGCACTCCGCTCCTACAATGAGCAGTTCTTC. Its translation: CASSQEALRSYNEQFF.

By sample share, this clone is medium-sized. The chain links TRBV19 to TRBJ2-7, with TRBD1 matching over 10 bases. Germline V lookup: CDR1 LNHDA, CDR2 SQIVND (reference sequence). V lost 5 bases, J lost 6 bases, and 10 bases stayed unmatched. This CDR3 comprises 15 residues. CDR3 sequence reads: CASSVTGGAFSEQYF. The CDR3 coding sequence is TGTGCCAGTAGTGTGACAGGGGGCGCTTTCTCCGAGCAGTACTTC.

This chain connects TRBV28 to TRBJ1-5; D uncertain. Germline values: CDR1 MDHEN, CDR2 SYDVKM. This CDR3 has 14 amino acids. V was clipped by 5 bases and J by 1 base, with 9 bases between them. Here the CDR3 reads CASSPVMSNQPQHF. The CDR3 nucleotides read TGTGCCAGCAGTCCAGTCATGAGCAATCAGCCCCAGCATTTT.

The chain carries TRBV30 and TRBJ1-4, with D unclear. V lost 5 bases to trimming and J lost 5 bases, with 12 bases between them. Germline assignment: CDR1 GTSNPN and CDR2 SVGIG (reference sequence). This CDR3 region has 13 residues. The CDR3 is CAWGIESNEKLFF. CDR3 nucleotide sequence: TGTGCCTGGGGTATTGAGAGCAATGAAAAACTGTTTTTT. The full variable domain, in which reference TRBV30 and TRBJ1-4 provide the parts outside the CDR3, is SQTIHQWPATLVQPVGSPLSLECTVEGTSNPNLYWYRQAAGRGLQLLFYSVGIGQISSEVPQNLSASRPQDRQFILSSKKLLLSDSGFYLCAWGIESNEKLFFGSGTQLSVL.

A single count supports this clone. The chain joins TRBV6-5 to TRBJ2-1; 9 positions agree with TRBD1. The CDR3 is 15 residues long. CDR1 is MNHEY, CDR2 SVGAGI, per germline. Losses at the gene ends were 9 bases for V and 7 bases for J; bases not matched to a gene: 13. CDR3 coding DNA: TGTGCCAGTGCACAGGGGGCGAGGGACACGAATGAGCAGTTCTTC. This gives the protein CASAQGARDTNEQFF.

The rearrangement uses TRBV4-3 and TRBJ2-2; D is ambiguous. In germline, CDR1 is LGHNA, CDR2 YSLEER. The CDR3 runs 14 residues. Trimming left V 0 bases short and J 8 bases short, with 10 bases between. This CDR3 reads CASSQDWGGGELFF. Written as DNA, the CDR3 is TGCGCCAGCAGCCAAGATTGGGGTGGGGGGGAGCTGTTTTTT.

The chain couples TRBV28 to TRBJ1-2; 9 bases map to TRBD1. The J segment lost 5 bases and the V segment lost 4 bases, leaving 5 bases of the junction unmatched. There are 14 residues in the CDR3. Germline CDR1 is MDHEN and CDR2 is SYDVKM. DNA for the CDR3: TGTGCCAGCAGTTACTACAGGGGGCCGTATGGCTACACCTTC. This encodes CASSYYRGPYGYTF.

This rearrangement joins TRBV28 to TRBJ1-2, with D possibly matching TRBD1 (5 bases). V was clipped by 3 bases and J by 4 bases, with 6 bases between them. The CDR3 length is 12 residues. Germline V gene lookup returns CDR1 MDHEN and CDR2 SYDVKM. CDR3 loop: CASSFGGYGYTF. In nucleotides, the CDR3 is TGTGCCAGCAGTTTTGGGGGCTATGGCTACACCTTC.

The V gene is TRBV5-6, the J gene TRBJ1-1; D gene uncertain. The V and J ends lost 3 bases and 9 bases respectively, with 21 bases between them. The CDR3 covers 15 residues. From germline, CDR1 is SGHDT and CDR2 YYEEEE. CDR3: CASSSGVPNYFKAFF. The CDR3 DNA follows: TGTGCCAGCAGCTCGGGAGTCCCAAATTATTTCAAAGCTTTCTTT.

This chain uses TRBV29-1 with TRBJ2-3; 10 nucleotides agree with TRBD2. CDR3 length: 14 amino acids. The V gene end was trimmed by 2 bases and the J gene end by 4 bases; junction bases not matched to a gene: 3. Per the germline V gene, CDR1 is SQVTM and CDR2 is ANQGSEA. In DNA, the CDR3 is TGCAGCGTTGAACCTAGCGGGAGCCCAGATACGCAGTATTTT. Translation: CSVEPSGSPDTQYF.

Only a few counts were recorded for this clone. The V call is TRBV6-5, the J call TRBJ2-7; D is possibly TRBD1 (6 bases). With 4 bases removed from V and 3 bases from J, the gap between germline ends came to 16 bases. Germline CDR1 reads MNHEY; CDR2 reads SVGAGI. This CDR3 comprises 15 residues. Here the CDR3 reads CASSSIPQGYYEQYF. The CDR3 DNA is TGTGCCAGCAGTTCTATACCCCAGGGGTACTACGAGCAGTACTTC.

J is TRBJ2-4 and V is TRBV28; D call uncertain. CDR1 and CDR2 from the germline V gene are MDHEN and SYDVKM. V lost 3 bases, J lost 1 base, and 10 bases lay in between. This CDR3 has 15 residues. For the CDR3, the DNA is TGTGCCAGCAGTTTTGTCAGGTTGGCCAAAAACATTCAGTACTTC. Protein product: CASSFVRLAKNIQYF.

This clone is labeled as medium-sized. The same CDR3 is also encoded by other DNA sequences in this sample. The chain employs TRBV7-8 and TRBJ2-5; D unresolved. The V and J ends lost 3 bases and 1 base respectively, with 3 bases between them. CDR3 size: 12 residues. Germline V gene sequence: CDR1 SGHVS, CDR2 FQNEAQ. The CDR3 reads CASSFLQETQYF. The CDR3 DNA is TGTGCCAGCAGCTTCCTCCAAGAGACCCAGTACTTC.

The gene calls are TRBV30 and TRBJ1-5; D perhaps matches TRBD1 (5 bases). Trimming shortened V by 1 base and J by 2 bases, and 15 bases separated the two germline ends. In germline, CDR1 is GTSNPN, CDR2 SVGIG (reference sequence). The CDR3 runs 16 residues. The CDR3 sequence: CAWSDRRGGGNQPQHF. CDR3 nucleotide sequence: TGTGCCTGGAGTGATAGGAGGGGAGGCGGCAATCAGCCCCAGCATTTT.

This chain joins TRBV6-5 and TRBJ2-5; D unclear. Trimming removed 5 bases at V and 5 bases at J, with 12 bases between. Looked up from germline, CDR1 is MNHEY and CDR2 is SVGAGI. This CDR3 is built from 13 residues. The CDR3 spells CASSRSADETQYF. The CDR3 DNA follows: TGTGCCAGCAGTCGATCGGCTGACGAGACCCAGTACTTC.

J is TRBJ1-5 and V is TRBV7-2; a possible D gene is TRBD1 (5 bases). The germline gives CDR1 SGHTA, CDR2 FQGNSA. There are 12 residues in the CDR3. Trimming took 5 bases from V and 4 from J, leaving 6 bases between them. This chain's CDR3 is CASSPGNQPQHF. The CDR3 DNA reads TGTGCCAGCAGCCCAGGGAATCAGCCCCAGCATTTT.